The 17 T cell receptor beta chains listed next were all sequenced from one sample in a study of blood T cells in healthy people across ages (dated by TCRdb to the mid-2010s). Libraries were constructed by 5' RACE. TCRdb names Illumina HiSeq 2500 as the instrument used. The second PCR ran for about 6 to 12 cycles and used a J-beta primer mix along with a sample-barcoded 5' primer. TCRdb reran the public reads through fastp at Q25 and MiXCR, keeping productive beta chains. Rows merge per CDR3 protein into single entries with the most common DNA and genes. Across this sample there are about 580,000 distinct CDR3 sequences, with roughly 48% seen only once. About 22% of the sample rests with the top ten. Sequenced material: blood. These receptors all come from a man aged 80 or over in good health.

This clonotype was picked up many times. This chain uses TRBV6-6 with TRBJ1-2, with D unresolved. The CDR3 is made up of 15 amino acids. The germline gives CDR1 MNHNY, CDR2 SVGAGI (reference sequence). Deletions cut 0 bases from V and 6 bases from J, with 14 bases between. CDR3 residues: CASSYSAGSADGYTF. CDR3 nucleotides: TGTGCCAGCAGTTACTCCGCGGGGAGTGCCGATGGCTACACCTTC.

This clonotype showed up just a few times. The V gene is TRBV6-2 or TRBV6-3, the J gene TRBJ2-7, with 8 bases matching TRBD1. The J segment lost 0 bases and the V segment lost 5 bases, leaving 12 bases of the junction unmatched. Germline V gene data show CDR1 as MNHEY and CDR2 as SVGEGT. This CDR3 has 17 amino acids. The DNA for the CDR3 is TGTGCCAGCAGTAGCACCCTCCGGGACAGGAGCTCCTACGAGCAGTACTTC. Translating gives CASSSTLRDRSSYEQYF.

The rearrangement links TRBV11-2 to TRBJ1-2, with a weak D call TRBD1 (6 bases). Trimming took off 5 bases at V and 0 bases at J, with 13 bases between the two ends. The CDR3 has 15 residues. Germline V lookup: CDR1 SGHAT, CDR2 FQNNGV. The CDR3 DNA reads TGTGCCAGCAGCCAAGGACAGACTGCTAACTATGGCTACACCTTC. The encoded protein is CASSQGQTANYGYTF.

A note on this clonotype: Its ends do not fully match the called genes, so a read error is possible. This chain uses TRBV7-9 with TRBJ1-2; 7 bases match TRBD1. This CDR3 is built from 14 residues. Germline V gene lookup returns CDR1 SEHNR and CDR2 FQNEAQ (reference sequence). The CDR3 spells CTSSTGQAHFGYTF. The CDR3 DNA sequence: TGTACCAGCAGCACCGGACAGGCCCACTTTGGCTACACCTTC.

This clonotype was observed a few times. The chain uses TRBV7-9 and TRBJ2-7; D may be TRBD1 or TRBD2 (6 bases each). The CDR3 contains 15 residues. V was shortened by 5 bases and J by 0 bases, with 14 bases between the two germline ends. In germline, CDR1 is SEHNR, CDR2 FQNEAQ (reference sequence). The CDR3 DNA is TGTGCCAGCAGCCCCGGTGGGGGGCCCTCCTACGAGCAGTACTTC. It is translated as CASSPGGGPSYEQYF.

This clonotype was detected only a few times. The CDR3, as DNA: TGCGCCAGCAGCATTAGCGGGCTAAGGGCTGATACGCAGTATTTT. As protein: CASSISGLRADTQYF. The chain uses TRBV5-1 and TRBJ2-3; 7 bases match TRBD2. This CDR3 comprises 15 residues. The ends lost 4 bases at V and 6 bases at J; junction bases unmatched: 11. CDR1 is SGHRS, CDR2 YFSETQ, per germline.

This clonotype came up many times. This chain uses TRBV6-6 with TRBJ2-1; 10 bases agree with TRBD2. Trimming took 10 bases from V and 8 from J; bases not matched to a gene: 11. CDR3 length: 14 residues. Germline CDR1 MNHNY, CDR2 SVGAGI (reference sequence). This CDR3 reads CATHRPSGSYEQFF. CDR3 sequence (DNA): TGTGCCACCCACCGGCCTAGCGGGAGCTATGAGCAGTTCTTC.

V usage is TRBV29-1 and J usage is TRBJ1-1, with a weak D call TRBD1 (5 bases). Germline CDR1 SQVTM, CDR2 ANQGSEA. With 7 bases removed from V and 3 bases from J, the gap between germline ends came to 9 bases. The CDR3 covers 11 residues. The CDR3 bases are TGCAGCGGGGGGGGGTACACTGAAGCTTTCTTT. Amino acid sequence: CSGGGYTEAFF.

This clonotype has more than one count but fewer than ten. The V and J genes are TRBV4-3 and TRBJ2-1; 9 bases agree with TRBD1. The CDR3 extends over 14 amino acids. V was clipped by 1 base and J by 9 bases; unmatched bases: 4. The germline gives CDR1 LGHNA, CDR2 YSLEER. Written as DNA, the CDR3 is TGCGCCAGCAGCCAAGTCGGGACAGGGAGTGAGCAGTTCTTC. Translating gives CASSQVGTGSEQFF.

Notes on this clonotype: This may arise from a read error, as a much more abundant clone is one base away. V usage is TRBV12-3 or TRBV12-4 and J usage is TRBJ2-1, with D possibly being TRBD2 (5 bases). Trimming took 6 bases from V and 11 from J, leaving 14 bases between them. CDR3 length equals 12 residues. CDR3: CASSTRSGKQFF. As DNA, the CDR3 is TGTGCCAGCAGCACACGCAGCGGCAAGCAGTTCTTC.

This clonotype was seen a few times. A much more abundant neighbour one base away suggests this may be a read error. The chain couples TRBV24-1 to TRBJ2-1; no clear D. TRBJ2-7 explains the end of the DNA better; the J call may be wrong. The CDR3 spans 14 residues. Germline lookup yields CDR1 KGHDR and CDR2 SFDVKD. This CDR3 reads CATSDFPLGNEQYF. The CDR3 DNA reads TGTGCCACCAGTGATTTTCCCCTAGGCAATGAGCAGTACTTC.

This chain joins TRBV5-1 and TRBJ2-1; D is uncertain. This CDR3 is built from 12 residues. Looked up from germline, CDR1 is SGHRS and CDR2 is YFSETQ. The ends were cut back, 3 bases at V and 10 bases at J, with 11 bases in the middle. The CDR3 sequence: CASSSSLREQFF. In DNA, the CDR3 is TGCGCCAGCAGCTCGTCCCTTCGCGAGCAGTTCTTC.

The CDR3 sequence: CASSPVGTGFPTGELFF. The CDR3, as DNA: TGTGCCAGCAGCCCAGTGGGGACAGGTTTTCCCACCGGGGAGCTGTTTTTT. The chain has TRBV12-3 or TRBV12-4 and TRBJ2-2; the match to TRBD1 covers 8 bases. The CDR3 consists of 17 residues. V was clipped by 6 bases and J by 4 bases; unmatched bases: 13.

This clonotype was recorded only once. Here the CDR3 reads CASSRDRSQYF. CDR3 sequence (DNA): TGTGCCAGCAGCAGAGACAGATCCCAGTACTTC. The chain links TRBV12-3 or TRBV12-4 to TRBJ2-5, with D maybe TRBD1 (5 bases). This CDR3 comprises 11 residues. V dropped 6 bases and J dropped 9 bases, with 11 bases sitting between them.

The gene calls are TRBV12-3 or TRBV12-4 and TRBJ2-3; D gene uncertain. Trimming stripped 4 bases from V and 4 bases from J, with 12 bases between. The CDR3 is 14 amino acids. The CDR3 is CASSSDSWADTQYF. The DNA of the CDR3 is TGTGCCAGCAGTTCGGATAGCTGGGCAGATACGCAGTATTTT.

This clonotype was seen more than once but under ten times. V and J are TRBV4-2 and TRBJ2-7, with a weak D call TRBD2 (6 bases). Trimming pared 1 base from V and 5 bases from J, leaving 12 bases between. CDR1 LGHNA and CDR2 YNFKEQ come from the germline V gene. The CDR3 covers 14 residues. CDR3 protein: CASSQVGGTDEQYF. DNA for the CDR3: TGTGCCAGCAGCCAAGTTGGAGGGACCGACGAGCAGTACTTC.

V is TRBV12-3 or TRBV12-4 and J is TRBJ2-1, with D perhaps TRBD2 (6 bases). The V gene lost 6 bases and the J gene lost 1 base, with 13 bases spanning the gap. The CDR3 extends over 15 amino acids. The CDR3 nucleotides read TGTGCCAGCAGCACCGGGGGTTCATCCTACAATGAGCAGTTCTTC. Translation gives CASSTGGSSYNEQFF.